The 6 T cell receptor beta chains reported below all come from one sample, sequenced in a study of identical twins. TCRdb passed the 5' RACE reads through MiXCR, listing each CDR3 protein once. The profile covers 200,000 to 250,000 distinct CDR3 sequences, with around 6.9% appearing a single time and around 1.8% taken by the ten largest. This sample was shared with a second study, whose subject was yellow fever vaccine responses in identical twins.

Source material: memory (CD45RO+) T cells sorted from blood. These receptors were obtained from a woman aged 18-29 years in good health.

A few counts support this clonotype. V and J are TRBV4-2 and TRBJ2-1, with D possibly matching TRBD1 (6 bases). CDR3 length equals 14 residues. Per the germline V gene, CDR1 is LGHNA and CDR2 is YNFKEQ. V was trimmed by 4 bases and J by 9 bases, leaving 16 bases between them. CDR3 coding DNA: TGTGCCAGCAGCCCACAACAGGGCGAGGGTGAGCAGTTCTTC. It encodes CASSPQQGEGEQFF.

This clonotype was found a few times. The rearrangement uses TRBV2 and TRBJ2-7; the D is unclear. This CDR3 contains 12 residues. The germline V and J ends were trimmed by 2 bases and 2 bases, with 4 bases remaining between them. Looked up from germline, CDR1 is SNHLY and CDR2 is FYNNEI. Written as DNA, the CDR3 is TGTGCCAGCAGTGAAAGTACCTACGAGCAGTACTTC. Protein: CASSESTYEQYF.

CDR3 in DNA: TGCGCCAGCAGCTTGCAGACAGGGGGTATCACTGAAGCTTTCTTT. It encodes CASSLQTGGITEAFF. The chain combines TRBV5-1 with TRBJ1-1, with 9 bases lining up with TRBD1. The CDR3 sequence is 15 residues long. The ends lost 1 base at V and 4 bases at J; junction bases unmatched: 5. Germline V gene sequence: CDR1 SGHRS, CDR2 YFSETQ.

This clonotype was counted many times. In DNA form, the CDR3 reads TGTGCCAGCAGCCTTAGGGCAGGGGGACACGAGCAGTACTTC. Translation gives CASSLRAGGHEQYF. This chain joins TRBV12-3 or TRBV12-4 and TRBJ2-7, with 7 bases identical to TRBD1. J gave up 5 bases and V 6 bases, and 10 bases lay outside the gene matches. The CDR3 is 14 amino acids.

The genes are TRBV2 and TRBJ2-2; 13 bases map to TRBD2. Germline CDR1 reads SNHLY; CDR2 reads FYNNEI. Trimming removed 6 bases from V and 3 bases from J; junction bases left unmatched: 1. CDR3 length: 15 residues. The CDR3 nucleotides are TGTGCCAGCAGAGGACTAGCGGGAGACACCGGGGAGCTGTTTTTT. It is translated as CASRGLAGDTGELFF.

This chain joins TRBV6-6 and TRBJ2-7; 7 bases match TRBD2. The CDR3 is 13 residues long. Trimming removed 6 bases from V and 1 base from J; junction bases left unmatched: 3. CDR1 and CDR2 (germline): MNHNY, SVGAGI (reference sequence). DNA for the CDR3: TGTGCCAGCAGCCGTAGCGGGTCCTACGAGCAGTACTTC. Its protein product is CASSRSGSYEQYF.